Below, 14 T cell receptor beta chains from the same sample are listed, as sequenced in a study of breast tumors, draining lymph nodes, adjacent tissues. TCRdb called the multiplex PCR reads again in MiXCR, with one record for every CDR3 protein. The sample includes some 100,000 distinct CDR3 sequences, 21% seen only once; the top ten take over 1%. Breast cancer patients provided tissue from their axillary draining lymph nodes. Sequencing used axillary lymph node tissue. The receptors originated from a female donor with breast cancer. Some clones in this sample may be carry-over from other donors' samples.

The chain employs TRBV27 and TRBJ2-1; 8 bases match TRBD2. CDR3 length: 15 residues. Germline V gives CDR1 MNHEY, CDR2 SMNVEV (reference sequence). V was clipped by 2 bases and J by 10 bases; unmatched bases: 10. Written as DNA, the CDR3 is TGTGCCAGCAGTTTAGTGCAGCGGGAGAGGCGGGAGCAGTTCTTC. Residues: CASSLVQRERREQFF.

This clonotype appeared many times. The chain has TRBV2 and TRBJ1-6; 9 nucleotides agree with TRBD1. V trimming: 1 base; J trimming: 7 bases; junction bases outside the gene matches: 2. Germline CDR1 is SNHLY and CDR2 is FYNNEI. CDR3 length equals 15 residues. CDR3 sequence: CASSEDGTGNSPLHF. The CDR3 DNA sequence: TGTGCCAGCAGTGAAGACGGGACAGGGAATTCACCCCTCCACTTT.

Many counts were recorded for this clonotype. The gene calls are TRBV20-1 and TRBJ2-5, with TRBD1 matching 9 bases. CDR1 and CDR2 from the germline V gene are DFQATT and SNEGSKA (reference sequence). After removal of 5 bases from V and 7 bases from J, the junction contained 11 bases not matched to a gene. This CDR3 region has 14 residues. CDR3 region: CSAPRRTGVGTQYF. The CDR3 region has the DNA TGCAGTGCTCCCCGGAGGACAGGGGTGGGGACCCAGTACTTC.

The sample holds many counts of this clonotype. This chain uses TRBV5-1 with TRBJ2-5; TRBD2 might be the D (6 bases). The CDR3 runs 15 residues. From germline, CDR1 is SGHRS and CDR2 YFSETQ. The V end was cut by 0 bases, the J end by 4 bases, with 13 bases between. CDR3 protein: CASSLAGGLSETQYF. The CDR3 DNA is TGCGCCAGCAGCTTGGCAGGAGGGCTCTCAGAGACCCAGTACTTC. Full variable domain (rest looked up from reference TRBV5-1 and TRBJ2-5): KAGVTQTPRYLIKTRGQQVTLSCSPISGHRSVSWYQQTPGQGLQFLFEYFSETQRNKGNFPGRFSGRQFSNSRSEMNVSTLELGDSALYLCASSLAGGLSETQYFGPGTRLLVL.

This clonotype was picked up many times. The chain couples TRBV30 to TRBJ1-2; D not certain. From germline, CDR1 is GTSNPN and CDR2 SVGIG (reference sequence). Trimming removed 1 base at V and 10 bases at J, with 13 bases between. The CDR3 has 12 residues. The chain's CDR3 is CAWSETPNNYTF. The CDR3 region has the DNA TGTGCCTGGAGTGAAACACCCAATAACTACACCTTC.

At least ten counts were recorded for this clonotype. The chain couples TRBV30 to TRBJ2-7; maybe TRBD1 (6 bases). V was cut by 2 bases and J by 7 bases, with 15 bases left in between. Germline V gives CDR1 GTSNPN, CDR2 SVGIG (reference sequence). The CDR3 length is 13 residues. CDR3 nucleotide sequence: TGTGCCTGGAGTCCGGGACACGGGTTGGAGCAGTACTTC. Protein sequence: CAWSPGHGLEQYF.

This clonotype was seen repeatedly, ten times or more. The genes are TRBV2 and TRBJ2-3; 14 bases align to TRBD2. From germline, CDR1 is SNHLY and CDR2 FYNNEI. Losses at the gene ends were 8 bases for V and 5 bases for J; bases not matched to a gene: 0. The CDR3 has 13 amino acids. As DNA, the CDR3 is TGTGCCAGCGGACTAGCGGGGGGAGATACGCAGTATTTT. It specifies CASGLAGGDTQYF.

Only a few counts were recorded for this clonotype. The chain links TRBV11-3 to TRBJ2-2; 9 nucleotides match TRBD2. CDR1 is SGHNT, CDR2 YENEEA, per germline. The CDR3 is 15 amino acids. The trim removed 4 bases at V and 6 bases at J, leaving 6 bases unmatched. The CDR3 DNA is TGTGCCAGCAGCTCCTATAGCGGGAGTCCCGGGGAGCTGTTTTTT. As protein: CASSSYSGSPGELFF.

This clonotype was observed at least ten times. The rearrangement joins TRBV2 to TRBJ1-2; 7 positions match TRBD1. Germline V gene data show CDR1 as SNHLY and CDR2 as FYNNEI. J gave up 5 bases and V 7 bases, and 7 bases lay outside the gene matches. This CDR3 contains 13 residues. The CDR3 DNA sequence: TGTGCCAGCAAGGGACAGAGGACTTATGGCTACACCTTC. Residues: CASKGQRTYGYTF.

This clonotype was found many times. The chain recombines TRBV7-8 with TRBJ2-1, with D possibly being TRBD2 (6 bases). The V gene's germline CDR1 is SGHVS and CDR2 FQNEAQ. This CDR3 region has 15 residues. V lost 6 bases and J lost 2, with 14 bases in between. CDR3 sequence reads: CASSVDGSTYNEQFF. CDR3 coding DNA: TGTGCCAGCAGTGTAGACGGGAGCACCTACAATGAGCAGTTCTTC.

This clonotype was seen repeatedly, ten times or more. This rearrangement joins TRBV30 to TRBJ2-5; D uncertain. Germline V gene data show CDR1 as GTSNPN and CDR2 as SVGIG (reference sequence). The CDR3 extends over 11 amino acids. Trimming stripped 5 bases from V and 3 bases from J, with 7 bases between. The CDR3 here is CAWGIKETQYF. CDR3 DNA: TGTGCCTGGGGGATAAAAGAGACCCAGTACTTC.

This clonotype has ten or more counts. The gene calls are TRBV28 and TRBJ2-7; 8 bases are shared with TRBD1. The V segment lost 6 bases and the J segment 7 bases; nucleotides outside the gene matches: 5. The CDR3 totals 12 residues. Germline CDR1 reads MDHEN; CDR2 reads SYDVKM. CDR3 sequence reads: CASRSRDREQYF. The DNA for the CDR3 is TGTGCCAGCAGGAGCCGGGACAGGGAGCAGTACTTC. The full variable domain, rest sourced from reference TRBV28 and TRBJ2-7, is DVKVTQSSRYLVKRTGEKVFLECVQDMDHENMFWYRQDPGLGLRLIYFSYDVKMKEKGDIPEGYSVSREKKERFSLILESASTNQTSMYLCASRSRDREQYFGPGTRLTVT.

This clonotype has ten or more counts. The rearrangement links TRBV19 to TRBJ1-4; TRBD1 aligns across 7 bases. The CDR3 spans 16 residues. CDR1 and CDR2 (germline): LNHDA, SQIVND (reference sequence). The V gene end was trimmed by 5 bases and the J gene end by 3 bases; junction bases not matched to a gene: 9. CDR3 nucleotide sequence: TGTGCCAGTAGTCCTCACGGACAGGACCCTAATGAAAAACTGTTTTTT. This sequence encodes CASSPHGQDPNEKLFF.

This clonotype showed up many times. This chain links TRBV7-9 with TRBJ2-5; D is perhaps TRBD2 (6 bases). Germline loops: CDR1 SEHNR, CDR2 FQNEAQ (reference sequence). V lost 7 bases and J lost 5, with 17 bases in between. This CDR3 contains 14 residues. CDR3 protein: CASNPRGGTETQYF. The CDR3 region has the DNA TGTGCCAGCAACCCGAGAGGCGGGACGGAGACCCAGTACTTC.